A single sample gave rise to the 21 T cell receptor beta chains below, sequenced in a study of Ad26.COV2.S vaccination and SARS-CoV-2 variants. Sequencing was performed with immunoSEQ multiplex PCR; in TCRdb, only in-frame clones are kept and a portion is missing. This table has around 240,000 clones, roughly 88% appearing once. Treatment specified: some 20 received Ad26.COV2.S at low or high dose, single or two shots; about 5 received placebo; per-sample allocation not given. Day 63 after the first vaccine or placebo injection was the time point for sampling. The sample consisted of peripheral blood, taken in a trial of Ad26.COV2.S vaccine versus placebo. Receptors were obtained from a person between 18 and 60 years old who received the Ad26.COV2.S COVID-19 vaccine or a placebo.

V usage is TRBV7-4 and J usage is TRBJ2-3, with D possibly matching TRBD1 (6 bases). The V gene's germline CDR1 is SGHVT and CDR2 SQSDAQ. Trimming left V 2 bases short and J 2 bases short, with 17 bases between. The CDR3 extends over 17 amino acids. CDR3 in amino acids: CASSLRSRRGFTDTQYF. The CDR3 DNA sequence: TGTGCCAGCAGCTTAAGGAGTCGCAGGGGCTTCACAGATACGCAGTATTTT.

This chain uses TRBV28 with TRBJ1-4; 9 nucleotides align to TRBD1. The CDR3 spans 14 residues. The V and J ends lost 5 bases and 7 bases, in that order; junction bases with no gene match: 5. Germline assignment: CDR1 MDHEN and CDR2 SYDVKM. CDR3 DNA: TGTGCCAGCAGTCGGACAGGGGTCGGTGAAAAACTGTTTTTT. Translation gives CASSRTGVGEKLFF.

The chain carries TRBV9 and TRBJ1-2; 8 positions agree with TRBD1. The junction had 9 bases not matched to a gene; V was cut back by 4 bases and J by 1 base. Per germline, CDR1 SGDLS and CDR2 YYNGEE. The CDR3 loop spans 16 amino acids. The CDR3 spells CASSPGGRAYNYGYTF. The CDR3 DNA follows: TGTGCCAGCAGCCCAGGGGGCAGGGCTTATAACTATGGCTACACCTTC.

The chain couples TRBV28 to TRBJ2-2, with D possibly being TRBD1 or TRBD2 (5 bases each). Germline assignment: CDR1 MDHEN and CDR2 SYDVKM. CDR3 length: 13 amino acids. V lost 6 bases to trimming and J lost 5 bases, with 10 bases between them. CDR3 coding DNA: TGTGCCAGCAGCAGGGACGTGACCGGGGAGCTGTTTTTT. It encodes CASSRDVTGELFF.

The CDR3 loop reads CASSVTTVSGNTIYF. The CDR3 DNA reads TGTGCCAGCAGCGTGACGACAGTCTCTGGAAACACCATATATTTT. The rearrangement uses TRBV9 and TRBJ1-3; perhaps TRBD1 as D (5 bases). CDR1 and CDR2 from the germline V gene are SGDLS and YYNGEE. The V gene lost 2 bases and the J gene lost 0 bases, with 9 bases spanning the gap. This CDR3 region has 15 residues.

This clone came up a few times. The same CDR3 also results from other DNA sequences found in this sample. V is TRBV28 and J is TRBJ1-3, with 7 positions matching TRBD1. Trimming cost V 4 bases and J 2 bases; bases outside gene matches: 2. Germline CDR1 is MDHEN and CDR2 is SYDVKM. CDR3 length equals 14 residues. CDR3 residues: CASSSGQAGNTIYF. CDR3 DNA: TGTGCCAGCAGTTCCGGACAGGCTGGAAACACCATATATTTT.

The chain combines TRBV4-3 with TRBJ1-2; D possibly corresponds to TRBD1 (6 bases). This CDR3 has 14 amino acids. CDR1 and CDR2 (germline): LGHNA, YSLEER. The V end lost 1 base, the J end lost 4 bases, and 10 bases lay between the germline ends. CDR3 sequence: CASSQGRGIYGYTF. The CDR3, as DNA: TGCGCCAGCAGCCAAGGAAGGGGGATCTATGGCTACACCTTC.

This rearrangement joins TRBV6-5 to TRBJ2-7, with D possibly matching TRBD1 (6 bases). This CDR3 has 13 residues. V lost 6 bases to trimming and J lost 0 bases, with 9 bases between them. Germline CDR1 MNHEY, CDR2 SVGAGI. CDR3 sequence (DNA): TGTGCCAGCAGAGGGACATTCTCCTACGAGCAGTACTTC. This translates into CASRGTFSYEQYF.

This clone was seen once. The rearrangement joins TRBV5-5 to TRBJ1-2; 8 nucleotides match TRBD1. Germline CDR1 and CDR2: SGHKS and YYEKEE (reference sequence). The trim removed 4 bases at V and 3 bases at J, leaving 14 bases unmatched. This CDR3 contains 17 residues. CDR3 DNA: TGTGCCAGCAGCCGCCGAAACTCCGGGACAGGAGACTATGGCTACACCTTC. The encoded protein is CASSRRNSGTGDYGYTF.

This chain links TRBV19 with TRBJ1-1; TRBD1 aligns across 7 bases. Per the germline V gene, CDR1 is LNHDA and CDR2 is SQIVND (reference sequence). V lost 6 bases to trimming and J lost 5 bases; unmatched junction nucleotides: 6. The CDR3 runs 13 residues. The CDR3 spells CASRSDRMTEAFF. The CDR3 DNA follows: TGTGCCAGTAGATCGGACAGGATGACTGAAGCTTTCTTT.

In DNA form, the CDR3 reads TGTGCCACCAGCAGAGTTGGCACCTACACAGATACGCAGTATTTT. Its protein is CATSRVGTYTDTQYF. The chain uses TRBV15 and TRBJ2-3, with D uncertain. The V and J ends lost 1 base and 2 bases respectively, with 10 bases between them. This CDR3 is 15 amino acids long. Germline loops: CDR1 LNHNV, CDR2 YYDKDF (reference sequence).

The gene calls are TRBV27 and TRBJ1-5; 7 bases align to TRBD1. Germline V gives CDR1 MNHEY, CDR2 SMNVEV (reference sequence). With 5 bases clipped from V and 9 bases from J, the junction kept 16 bases outside the gene matches. CDR3 length: 16 residues. CDR3 sequence: CASSPGTAISIRPQHF. The CDR3 coding sequence is TGTGCCAGCAGTCCTGGGACAGCCATCAGCATCAGGCCCCAGCATTTT.

The V gene is TRBV5-1, the J gene TRBJ2-2; a weak D match, TRBD2 (6 bases). V dropped 9 bases and J dropped 2 bases, with 14 bases sitting between them. CDR1 and CDR2 from the germline V gene are SGHRS and YFSETQ. This CDR3 is 14 amino acids long. The CDR3 coding sequence is TGCGCCACCCCGGTGGGGGGAAACACCGGGGAGCTGTTTTTT. Its protein is CATPVGGNTGELFF.

This chain connects TRBV15 to TRBJ1-4; D not resolved. Germline V gene sequence: CDR1 LNHNV, CDR2 YYDKDF (reference sequence). CDR3 length: 15 amino acids. V was shortened by 0 bases and J by 8 bases, with 13 bases between the two germline ends. This CDR3 is CATSRDPVSWEKLFF. DNA of the CDR3: TGTGCCACCAGCAGAGATCCAGTCTCTTGGGAAAAACTGTTTTTT.

The gene calls are TRBV5-4 and TRBJ1-2; D ambiguous. Trimming took 2 bases from V and 0 from J, leaving 5 bases between them. The germline CDR1 and CDR2 sequences are SGHNT and YYREEE (reference sequence). There are 13 residues in the CDR3. The CDR3 spells CASSLDSNYGYTF. In DNA, the CDR3 is TGTGCCAGCAGCTTAGATTCTAACTATGGCTACACCTTC.

Here the CDR3 reads CASSLHTSGNTIYF. The CDR3 region has the DNA TGTGCCAGCAGCCTTCATACCTCTGGAAACACCATATATTTT. The J gene is TRBJ1-3, the V gene TRBV7-2; D is unclear. V was trimmed by 5 bases and J by 0 bases, leaving 8 bases between them. Germline values: CDR1 SGHTA, CDR2 FQGNSA. This CDR3 comprises 14 residues.

The chain's CDR3 is CASSQVQGVNEQFF. The CDR3 coding sequence is TGTGCCAGCAGCCAAGTACAGGGGGTCAATGAGCAGTTCTTC. The rearrangement joins TRBV4-2 to TRBJ2-1, with 8 bases fitting TRBD1. CDR1 and CDR2 from the germline V gene are LGHNA and YNFKEQ. V trimming: 1 base; J trimming: 6 bases; junction bases outside the gene matches: 2. The CDR3 runs 14 residues.

This clone was picked up one time. J is TRBJ2-7 and V is TRBV9; a weak D match, TRBD2 (6 bases). Germline V gene lookup returns CDR1 SGDLS and CDR2 YYNGEE. V was trimmed by 8 bases and J by 0 bases, leaving 9 bases between them. This CDR3 is built from 12 residues. CDR3 loop: CASGGSSYEQYF. The DNA for the CDR3 is TGTGCCAGTGGGGGGAGCTCCTACGAGCAGTACTTC.

V is TRBV5-8 and J is TRBJ1-6; no reliable D call. Between the trimmed V and J ends, which lost 1 base and 0 bases, there was a span of 11 bases. This CDR3 spans 17 amino acids. CDR1 SGHTS and CDR2 YDEGEE come from the germline V gene. The CDR3 spells CASSLNIESSYNSPLHF. The CDR3 bases are TGTGCCAGCAGCTTGAACATCGAAAGCTCCTATAATTCACCCCTCCACTTT.

This sequence joins TRBV12-5 and TRBJ2-2; TRBD1 aligns across 10 bases. The CDR3 runs to 16 residues. Trimming removed 7 bases from V and 3 bases from J; junction bases left unmatched: 8. Looked up from germline, CDR1 is LGHNT and CDR2 is FRNRAP. CDR3 in DNA: TGTGCTAGTGTCTTGACAGGGGGCGAGGACACCGGGGAGCTGTTTTTT. Protein: CASVLTGGEDTGELFF.

This rearrangement joins TRBV24-1 to TRBJ2-5; tentatively, D is TRBD1 or TRBD2 (7 bases each). Germline V gives CDR1 KGHDR, CDR2 SFDVKD. The ends were cut back, 0 bases at V and 3 bases at J, with 13 bases in the middle. The CDR3 loop spans 16 amino acids. This CDR3 reads CATSDLSGTAKETQYF. CDR3 sequence (DNA): TGTGCCACCAGTGATTTGAGCGGGACAGCCAAAGAGACCCAGTACTTC.